Listed here is a single T cell receptor (beta chain). The sample belongs to a study of early stage breast cancer tumors. TCRdb's copy holds only in-frame clones and misses some; the assay was immunoSEQ multiplex PCR. The sample consists of fewer than 30,000 clones, roughly 80% of them appearing once. Germline V gene lookup returns CDR1 MNHEY and CDR2 SVGAGI. The CDR3 is 15 amino acids. Unmatched junction bases numbered 4, after V lost 0 bases and J lost 7 bases. J is TRBJ2-7 and V is TRBV6-5; 12 bases are shared with TRBD1. The source material was blood. The sequence came from a person aged 60 to 70 with breast cancer. The CDR3 sequence: CASSYSGQGALEQYF. In DNA, the CDR3 is TGTGCCAGCAGTTACTCGGGACAGGGGGCGCTTGAGCAGTACTTC.